Here is one TCR beta chain with its context. Deletions cut 4 bases from V and 4 bases from J, with 11 bases between. CDR3 length: 14 amino acids. CDR1 SEHNR and CDR2 FQNEAQ come from the germline V gene (reference sequence). Each CDR3 protein gets one entry after TCRdb re-called the 5' RACE reads with MiXCR. The sample lists about 300,000 distinct CDR3 sequences; around 10% were seen once. The sample belongs to a study of T cells after yellow fever vaccination. The TCR originated in a young man who received the YFV17D yellow fever vaccine. The starting material was CD4+ T cells sorted from PBMCs, obtained 5 days after the yellow fever booster vaccination. The chain carries TRBV7-9 and TRBJ1-5, with unresolved D. CDR3 sequence (DNA): TGTGCCAGCAGCTCGCAGGCGGAGAATCAGCCCCAGCATTTT. Its translation is CASSSQAENQPQHF.